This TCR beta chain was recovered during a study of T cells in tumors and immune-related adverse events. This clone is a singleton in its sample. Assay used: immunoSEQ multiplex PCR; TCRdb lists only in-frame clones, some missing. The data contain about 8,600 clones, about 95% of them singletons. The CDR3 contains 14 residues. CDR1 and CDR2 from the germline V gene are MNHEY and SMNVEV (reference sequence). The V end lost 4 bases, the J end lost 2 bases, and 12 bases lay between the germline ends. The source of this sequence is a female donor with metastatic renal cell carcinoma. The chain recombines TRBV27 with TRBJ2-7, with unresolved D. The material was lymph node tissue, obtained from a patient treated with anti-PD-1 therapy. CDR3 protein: CASSSFLSTYEQYF. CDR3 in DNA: TGTGCCAGCAGTTCGTTTCTATCTACCTACGAGCAGTACTTC.